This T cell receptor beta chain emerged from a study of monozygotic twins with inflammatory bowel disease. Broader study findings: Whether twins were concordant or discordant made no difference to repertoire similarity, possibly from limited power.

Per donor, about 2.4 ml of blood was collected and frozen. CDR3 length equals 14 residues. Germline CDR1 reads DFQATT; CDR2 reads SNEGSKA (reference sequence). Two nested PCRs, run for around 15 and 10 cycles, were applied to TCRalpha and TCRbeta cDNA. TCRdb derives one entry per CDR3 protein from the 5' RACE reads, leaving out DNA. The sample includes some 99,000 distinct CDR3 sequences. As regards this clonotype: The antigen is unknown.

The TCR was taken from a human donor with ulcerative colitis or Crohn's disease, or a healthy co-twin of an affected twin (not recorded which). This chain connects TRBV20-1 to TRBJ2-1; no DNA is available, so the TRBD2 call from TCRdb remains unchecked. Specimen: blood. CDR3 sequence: CSGGRAGGYNEQFF.